Listed here are 23 T cell receptor beta chains from one sample, sequenced in a study of control samples from healthy donors and cancer patients. The protocol was immunoSEQ multiplex PCR, while the TCRdb copy is restricted to in-frame clones and leaves out a portion. Here the sample spans 150,000 to 200,000 clones, about 91% being singletons. Material: blood. These receptors were taken from a woman in her 30s in good health.

Here the CDR3 DNA reads TGTGCCAGCAGCGGACCGACAGGACTCACCGGGGAGCTGTTTTTT. It translates to CASSGPTGLTGELFF. The rearrangement joins TRBV11-3 to TRBJ2-2; D is perhaps TRBD1 (6 bases). Looked up from germline, CDR1 is SGHNT and CDR2 is YENEEA. V gave up 5 bases and J gave up 4 bases, with 14 bases separating them. This CDR3 region has 15 residues. The full variable domain, completed using reference TRBV11-3 and TRBJ2-2, is EAGVVQSPRYKIIEKKQPVAFWCNPISGHNTLYWYLQNLGQGPELLIRYENEEAVDDSQLPKDRFSAERLKGVDSTLKIQPAELGDSAVYLCASSGPTGLTGELFFGEGSRLTVL.

This chain connects TRBV5-4 to TRBJ2-5; D is unresolved. In germline, CDR1 is SGHNT, CDR2 YYREEE (reference sequence). V dropped 0 bases and J dropped 7 bases, with 7 bases sitting between them. The CDR3 runs to 12 residues. CDR3 nucleotides: TGTGCCAGCAGCTTGGATGGGTGGACCCAGTACTTC. Its protein product is CASSLDGWTQYF. The full variable domain, rest sourced from reference TRBV5-4 and TRBJ2-5, is ETGVTQSPTHLIKTRGQQVTLRCSSQSGHNTVSWYQQALGQGPQFIFQYYREEENGRGNFPPRFSGLQFPNYSSELNVNALELDDSALYLCASSLDGWTQYFGPGTRLLVL.

The chain couples TRBV5-8 to TRBJ2-1; 9 bases are shared with TRBD1. The V gene end was trimmed by 4 bases and the J gene end by 8 bases; junction bases not matched to a gene: 16. There are 17 residues in the CDR3. CDR1 is SGHTS, CDR2 YDEGEE, per germline. The CDR3 DNA reads TGTGCCAGCAGCCTAAACGCCGGGACAGGGATAGTATATGAGCAGTTCTTC. The encoded protein is CASSLNAGTGIVYEQFF.

This chain joins TRBV3-1 (or the pseudogene TRBV3-2) and TRBJ1-3; 8 bases match TRBD1. The CDR3 has 16 residues. The germline V gene encodes CDR1 LGHDT and CDR2 YNNKEL (reference sequence). V dropped 3 bases and J dropped 4; count of bases not matched to a gene: 8. CDR3 loop: CASSHVDRASGNTIYF. The CDR3, as DNA: TGTGCCAGCAGCCACGTGGACAGGGCATCCGGAAACACCATATATTTT.

The chain has TRBV5-1 and TRBJ2-3; D call uncertain. From germline, CDR1 is SGHRS and CDR2 YFSETQ. V was pared by 0 bases and J by 6 bases, with 8 bases between. This CDR3 contains 13 residues. The chain's CDR3 is CASSLGDADTQYF. In nucleotides, the CDR3 is TGCGCCAGCAGCTTGGGGGATGCCGATACGCAGTATTTT.

This chain uses TRBV5-5 with TRBJ2-7; D is unclear. V was trimmed by 3 bases and J by 7 bases, leaving 11 bases between them. The CDR3 has 12 amino acids. CDR1 is SGHKS and CDR2 is YYEKEE in the germline V gene (reference sequence). CDR3 protein: CASSYNNREQYV. As DNA, the CDR3 is TGTGCCAGCAGCTACAATAACCGGGAGCAGTACGTC.

This rearrangement joins TRBV19 to TRBJ1-4; D gene uncertain. Germline V CDR1 and CDR2: LNHDA, SQIVND (reference sequence). The V end was cut by 5 bases, the J end by 0 bases, with 10 bases between. The CDR3 runs 15 residues. The CDR3 reads CASSGSVATNEKLFF. As DNA, the CDR3 is TGTGCCAGTAGTGGGTCAGTTGCAACTAATGAAAAACTGTTTTTT.

This clone was observed a few times. This chain connects TRBV27 to TRBJ2-1, with TRBD2 matching 9 bases. The CDR3 spans 16 residues. Germline assignment: CDR1 MNHEY and CDR2 SMNVEV (reference sequence). V lost 0 bases, J lost 7 bases, and 7 bases stayed unmatched. The CDR3 coding sequence is TGTGCCAGCAGTTTATCCGGCGGGAGGGCCACGAATGAGCAGTTCTTC. Residues: CASSLSGGRATNEQFF.

A note on this clone: The germline gene is not matched at one end of the junction; a read error may be the cause. The gene calls are TRBV7-9 and TRBJ2-3, with a possible D match to TRBD2 (6 bases). The CDR3 runs 12 residues. Germline CDR1 and CDR2: SEHNR and FQNEAQ (reference sequence). CDR3: CASSVGTPTGDF. For the CDR3, the DNA is TGTGCCAGCAGCGTAGGGACTCCTACTGGGGATTTT.

V is TRBV5-6 and J is TRBJ2-6; 9 bases match TRBD1. V gave up 4 bases and J gave up 1 base; unmatched junction bases: 9. Germline V lookup: CDR1 SGHDT, CDR2 YYEEEE. This CDR3 contains 18 residues. The CDR3 spells CASSRTGGAGSGANVLTF. The CDR3 DNA reads TGTGCCAGCAGCCGTACAGGGGGCGCTGGGTCTGGGGCCAACGTCCTGACTTTC.

The chain has TRBV24-1 and TRBJ2-2; no clear D gene. Trimming cost V 4 bases and J 5 bases, with 4 bases left between them. The CDR3 has 12 residues. Germline V gene lookup returns CDR1 KGHDR and CDR2 SFDVKD. DNA for the CDR3: TGTGCCACCAGTGAACCAACCGGGGAGCTGTTTTTT. Protein sequence: CATSEPTGELFF.

The gene calls are TRBV2 and TRBJ1-1; 7 nucleotides match TRBD1. The V gene end was trimmed by 10 bases and the J gene end by 6 bases; junction bases not matched to a gene: 14. The germline gives CDR1 SNHLY, CDR2 FYNNEI. The CDR3 totals 14 residues. The CDR3 DNA is TGTGCCAAAAAAGAAGACAGGGTTATCGCTGAAGCTTTCTTT. Encoded protein: CAKKEDRVIAEAFF.

V usage is TRBV4-1 and J usage is TRBJ1-6; no definite D call. Germline V gene lookup returns CDR1 MGHRA and CDR2 YSYEKL. The CDR3 runs to 14 residues. The V end lost 7 bases, the J end lost 7 bases, and 14 bases lay between the germline ends. CDR3 bases: TGCGCCAGCACCCCTATGGACCGGAATTCACCCCTCCACTTT. Translating gives CASTPMDRNSPLHF.

The chain recombines TRBV5-1 with TRBJ2-3; D possibly corresponds to TRBD1 (6 bases). This CDR3 comprises 15 residues. Trimming cost V 0 bases and J 2 bases, with 10 bases left between them. Germline V gene sequence: CDR1 SGHRS, CDR2 YFSETQ. The CDR3 loop is CASSLGQGYTDTQYF. The CDR3 DNA follows: TGCGCCAGCAGCTTGGGGCAGGGGTACACAGATACGCAGTATTTT.

The chain links TRBV19 to TRBJ2-1; 11 bases agree with TRBD2. V shed 4 bases, J shed 7 bases, and the junction held 15 bases outside the gene matches. CDR3 size: 18 residues. Per the germline V gene, CDR1 is LNHDA and CDR2 is SQIVND (reference sequence). The CDR3 coding sequence is TGTGCCAGTAGTAGGGGGCAGGGTTCTAGCGGGAGGATGAATGAGCAGTTCTTC. Protein: CASSRGQGSSGRMNEQFF.

J is TRBJ2-1 and V is TRBV7-9; possibly TRBD2 for D (6 bases). Germline V CDR1 and CDR2: SEHNR, FQNEAQ (reference sequence). The CDR3 is 14 amino acids. V lost 6 bases and J lost 4, with 13 bases in between. As DNA, the CDR3 is TGTGCCAGCAGTTCGGGAGACAAGTACAATGAGCAGTTCTTC. Amino acids: CASSSGDKYNEQFF.

The J gene is TRBJ2-1, the V gene TRBV27; D call uncertain. The CDR3 covers 16 residues. Per the germline V gene, CDR1 is MNHEY and CDR2 is SMNVEV (reference sequence). V lost 0 bases and J 4 bases, leaving 13 bases between the germline ends. The CDR3 protein is CASSLSRTVFYNEQFF. DNA for the CDR3: TGTGCCAGCAGTTTATCGCGGACGGTTTTTTACAATGAGCAGTTCTTC.

The rearrangement uses TRBV3-1 (or the pseudogene TRBV3-2) and TRBJ2-7; TRBD2 matches 15 bases. This CDR3 spans 22 amino acids. In germline, CDR1 is LGHDT, CDR2 YNNKEL (reference sequence). Germline trimming cut 1 base from V and 3 bases from J; bases unmatched to any gene: 19. CDR3 nucleotides: TGTGCCAGCAGCCAAGGGTCAGACCCAGGACTAGCGGGAGGGGGATTTGACTACGAGCAGTACTTC. Encoded protein: CASSQGSDPGLAGGGFDYEQYF.

In the case of this clone: No DNA is shown, since the ends of the CDR3 on it are uncertain; the CDR3 is the one TCRdb lists. The chain links TRBV3-1 (or the pseudogene TRBV3-2) to TRBJ1-1; TRBD1, the table's D call, was not compared with the DNA. The CDR3 is 14 amino acids long, termini counted. Germline CDR1 reads LGHDT; CDR2 reads YNNKEL (reference sequence). CDR3: CASSQGVGQGAWVF.

The V and J genes are TRBV9 and TRBJ2-1; 8 nucleotides agree with TRBD2. Germline V lookup: CDR1 SGDLS, CDR2 YYNGEE. This CDR3 is 13 amino acids long. After removal of 3 bases from V and 4 bases from J, the junction contained 0 bases not matched to a gene. Here the CDR3 DNA reads TGTGCCAGCAGCGAGCGGGGGTACAATGAGCAGTTCTTC. Protein: CASSERGYNEQFF.

V usage is TRBV27 and J usage is TRBJ2-1; D is perhaps TRBD2 (6 bases). Germline lookup yields CDR1 MNHEY and CDR2 SMNVEV (reference sequence). V was cut by 3 bases and J by 5 bases, with 8 bases left in between. The CDR3 extends over 13 amino acids. In DNA, the CDR3 is TGTGCCAGCAGTTTGGCGGGGAACAATGAGCAGTTCTTC. Its protein product is CASSLAGNNEQFF.

Written as DNA, the CDR3 is TGTGCCAGCAGTGGGTTCGGGCCGCTGAAGGAGACCCAGTACTTC. It is translated as CASSGFGPLKETQYF. The chain links TRBV2 to TRBJ2-5; D is uncertain. V dropped 4 bases and J dropped 5 bases, with 17 bases sitting between them. The CDR3 spans 15 residues. Per the germline V gene, CDR1 is SNHLY and CDR2 is FYNNEI.

This chain joins TRBV7-9 and TRBJ2-1, with 7 bases identical to TRBD1. The V segment lost 4 bases and the J segment 7 bases; nucleotides outside the gene matches: 4. The CDR3 totals 13 residues. Germline loops: CDR1 SEHNR, CDR2 FQNEAQ (reference sequence). CDR3 sequence: CASSSLQGNEQFF. Written as DNA, the CDR3 is TGTGCCAGCAGCTCCCTACAGGGGAATGAGCAGTTCTTC.